The clone carrying this T cell receptor (beta chain) was detected a few times. The antigen is undetermined. V lost 2 bases and J lost 5, with 15 bases in between. Germline CDR1 SGHRS, CDR2 YFSETQ. This CDR3 has 15 residues. The sample belongs to a study of T-cell memory formation after mild COVID-19. The study's findings and limits: Day 15 to 85 contracting clones showed balanced CD4/CD8; later expanders leaned CD4+. Pre-infection memory held some responding clones, suggesting pre-existing cross-reactive T cells responded. Whether second-wave clones peaking at day 37 were SARS-CoV-2 specific went unconfirmed.

With constant-segment primers, 5'RACE yielded cDNA libraries of TCR alpha and TCR beta that carried sample barcodes and UMIs. TCRdb fed the 5' RACE reads into MiXCR, producing one record per CDR3 protein. This sample has hundreds of thousands of distinct CDR3 sequences; 25% occur once, and the top ten carry around 12%. This sequence was found in an adult woman who had mild COVID-19 (a few samples of this study predate the infection). Cell type and time point are not known. V is TRBV5-1 and J is TRBJ2-3; D possibly corresponds to TRBD1 (5 bases). What was sequenced was PBMCs or a T cell subset sorted from them (not recorded which). CDR3: CASSFARPDRDTQYF. In DNA, the CDR3 is TGCGCCAGCAGCTTCGCCCGACCAGACAGAGATACGCAGTATTTT.